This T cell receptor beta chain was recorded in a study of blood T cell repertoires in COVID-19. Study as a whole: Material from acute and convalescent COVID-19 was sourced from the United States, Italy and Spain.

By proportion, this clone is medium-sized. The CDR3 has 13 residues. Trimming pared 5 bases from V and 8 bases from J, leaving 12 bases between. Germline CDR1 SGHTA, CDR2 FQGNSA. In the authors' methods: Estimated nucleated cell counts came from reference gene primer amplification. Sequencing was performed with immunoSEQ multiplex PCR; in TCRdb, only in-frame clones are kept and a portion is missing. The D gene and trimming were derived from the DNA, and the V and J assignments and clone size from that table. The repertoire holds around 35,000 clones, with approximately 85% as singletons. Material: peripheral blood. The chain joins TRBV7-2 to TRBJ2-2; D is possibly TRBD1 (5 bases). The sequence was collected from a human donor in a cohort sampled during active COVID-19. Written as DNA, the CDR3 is TGTGCCAGCAGCCTCCAGGGTAGGGGGGAGCTGTTTTTT. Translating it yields CASSLQGRGELFF.